What follows is one T cell receptor beta chain and its context. Antigen unknown. The CDR3 length is 14 residues. V dropped 2 bases and J dropped 6; count of bases not matched to a gene: 4. CDR1 is MNHEY, CDR2 SMNVEV, per germline (reference sequence). A 1 in 200,000 to 1 in 1 million T cell depth was the sequencing target. Data came from immunoSEQ multiplex PCR; TCRdb stores just in-frame clones and leaves some out. The sample has about 300,000 clones, roughly three quarters seen once. The data belong to a study of cytotoxic CD8 clonotypes in ibrutinib-treated CLL. At the level of the study: Samples averaged approximately 240,000 productive templates and just under 95,000 productive rearrangements.

Study findings and constraints: There were differences in sampling times between sustained-remission and progressing patients. Stable or contracted on treatment, public clonotypes were also uncommon.

The material sequenced was PBMCs, taken at disease progression, from a patient treated with ibrutinib. The chain joins TRBV27 to TRBJ2-3; 8 nucleotides align to TRBD2. This receptor was obtained from a human donor with chronic lymphocytic leukemia. For the CDR3, the DNA is TGTGCCAGCAGTTTAGGAGCTAGCGGGGATACGCAGTATTTT. Translation gives CASSLGASGDTQYF.